What follows is one TCR beta chain and its context. Germline V gives CDR1 SGHKS, CDR2 YYEKEE (reference sequence). V lost 0 bases, J lost 8 bases, and 15 bases stayed unmatched. CDR3 size: 18 residues. The data originate from a study of blood T cell repertoires in COVID-19. Whole-study context: The origin of the acute and convalescent COVID-19 samples was the United States, Italy and Spain. Sample material is recorded as cDNA or gDNA derived from T cells, B-cell-depleted T cells, or PBMCs.

Sequencing was performed with immunoSEQ multiplex PCR; in TCRdb, only in-frame clones are kept and a portion is missing. The sample has about 190,000 clones, roughly 80% seen once. The V gene is TRBV5-5, the J gene TRBJ1-4, with 8 bases identical to TRBD1. The sequencing input was peripheral blood. This TCR derives from a young woman with acute or convalescent COVID-19. CDR3: CASSLVVTGANRGEKLFF. In DNA, the CDR3 is TGTGCCAGCAGCTTGGTGGTGACAGGGGCGAACCGGGGGGAAAAACTGTTTTTT. The full variable domain, completed using reference TRBV5-5 and TRBJ1-4, is DAGVTQSPTHLIKTRGQQVTLRCSPISGHKSVSWYQQVLGQGPQFIFQYYEKEERGRGNFPDRFSARQFPNYSSELNVNALLLGDSALYLCASSLVVTGANRGEKLFFGSGTQLSVL.